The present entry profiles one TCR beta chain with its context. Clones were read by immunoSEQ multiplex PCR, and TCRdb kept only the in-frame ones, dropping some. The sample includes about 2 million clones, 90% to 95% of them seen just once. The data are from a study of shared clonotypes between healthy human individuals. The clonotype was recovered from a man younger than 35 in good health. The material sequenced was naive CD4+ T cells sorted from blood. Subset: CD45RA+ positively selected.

In DNA form, the CDR3 reads TGTGCCATCAGTGGATCAGGGGCCTACGAGCAGTACTTC. Translation gives CAISGSGAYEQYF. The chain joins TRBV10-3 to TRBJ2-7; a weak D match, TRBD1 (6 bases). The V end lost 4 bases, the J end lost 2 bases, and 9 bases lay between the germline ends. Germline lookup yields CDR1 ENHRY and CDR2 SYGVKD. The CDR3 has 13 residues.